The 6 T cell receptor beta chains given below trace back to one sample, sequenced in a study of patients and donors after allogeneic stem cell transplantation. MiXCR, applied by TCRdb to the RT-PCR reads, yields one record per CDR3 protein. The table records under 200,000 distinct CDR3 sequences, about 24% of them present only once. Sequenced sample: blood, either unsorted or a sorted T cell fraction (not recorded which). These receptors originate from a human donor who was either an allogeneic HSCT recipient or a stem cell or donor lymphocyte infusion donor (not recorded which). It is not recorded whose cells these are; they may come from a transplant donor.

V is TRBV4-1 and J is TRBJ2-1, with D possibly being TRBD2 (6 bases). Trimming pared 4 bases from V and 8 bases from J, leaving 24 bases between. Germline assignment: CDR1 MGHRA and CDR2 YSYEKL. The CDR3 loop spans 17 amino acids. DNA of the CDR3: TGCGCCAGCAGCCCTCGACCGGAGGGAGTCGGTCTTCATGAGCAGTTCTTC. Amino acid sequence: CASSPRPEGVGLHEQFF.

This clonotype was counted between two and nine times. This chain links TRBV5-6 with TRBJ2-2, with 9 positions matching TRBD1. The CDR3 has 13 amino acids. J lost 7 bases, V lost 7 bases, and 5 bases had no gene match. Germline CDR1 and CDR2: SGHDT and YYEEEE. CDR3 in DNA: TGTGCCAGCGTACAGGGGGCCCGCGGGGAGCTGTTTTTT. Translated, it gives CASVQGARGELFF.

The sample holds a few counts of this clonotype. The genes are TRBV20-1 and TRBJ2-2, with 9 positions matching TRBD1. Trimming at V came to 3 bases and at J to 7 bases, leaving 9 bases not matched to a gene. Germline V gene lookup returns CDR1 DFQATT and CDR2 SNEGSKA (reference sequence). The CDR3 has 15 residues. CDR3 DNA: TGCAGTGCTAGCCAATCACAGGGGGCCGTCGGGGAGCTGTTTTTT. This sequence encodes CSASQSQGAVGELFF.

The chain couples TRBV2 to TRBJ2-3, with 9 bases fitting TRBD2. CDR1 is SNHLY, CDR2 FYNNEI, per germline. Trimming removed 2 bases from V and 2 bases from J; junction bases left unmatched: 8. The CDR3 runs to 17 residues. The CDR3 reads CASSESSGELLTDTQYF. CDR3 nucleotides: TGTGCCAGCAGTGAATCTAGCGGGGAACTACTCACAGATACGCAGTATTTT.

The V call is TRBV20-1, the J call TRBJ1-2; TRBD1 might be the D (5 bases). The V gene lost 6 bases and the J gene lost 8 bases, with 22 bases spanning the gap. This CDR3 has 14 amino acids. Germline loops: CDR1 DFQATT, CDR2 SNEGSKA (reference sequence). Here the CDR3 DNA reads TGCAGTGCAACCACCGGGACCAACGGGTACGGCTACACCTTC. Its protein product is CSATTGTNGYGYTF.

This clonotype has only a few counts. CDR3 DNA: TGCAGCGTTGGGGGCCTCGTGTACACTGAAGCTTTCTTT. Amino acids: CSVGGLVYTEAFF. The V gene is TRBV29-1, the J gene TRBJ1-1; perhaps TRBD1 as D (5 bases). The CDR3 runs to 13 residues. The germline gives CDR1 SQVTM, CDR2 ANQGSEA. V was trimmed by 4 bases and J by 3 bases, leaving 12 bases between them.